This is a list of T cell receptor beta chains from one sample in a study of blood T cell repertoires in COVID-19. Libraries were prepared by immunoSEQ multiplex PCR; TCRdb keeps only in-frame clonotypes and omits some of them. The sample records some 88,000 clones, about 88% being singletons. Sequences were obtained from peripheral blood. All receptors come from a man in his fifties or sixties with acute or convalescent COVID-19. Both conserved end residues are part of each CDR3. D genes are given only for firm matches. Not all rows give a size; the values are once, few, many and, for expanded clones, a class.

.	TRBJ1-1	TRBV5-1	TRBD1	TGCGCCAGCAGCCAAAGGACAGGGAACACTGAAGCTTTCTTT	CASSQRTGNTEAFF
.	TRBJ1-3	TRBV5-1	.	TGCGCCAGCAGCTCTACAGGGTTCAGTGGAAACACCATATATTTT	CASSSTGFSGNTIYF
.	TRBJ1-1	TRBV19	TRBD1	TGTGCCAGTAGTAGAACCGGGACAGCGAACACTGAAGCTTTCTTT	CASSRTGTANTEAFF
.	TRBJ1-1	TRBV25-1	.	TGTGCCAGCAGTGTAACAGGGAATACTGAAGCTTTCTTT	CASSVTGNTEAFF
.	TRBJ1-6	TRBV10-1	.	TGCGCCAGCAGTGAGAACAGCAATTCACCCCTCCACTTT	CASSENSNSPLHF
.	TRBJ1-2	TRBV18	TRBD1	TGTGCCAGCTCACCAGGGACAGGGGAGAGTGGCTACACCTTC	CASSPGTGESGYTF
.	TRBJ1-5	TRBV30	TRBD1	TGTGCCTGGAGTGTGGGGACAGGCGGCAGCAATCAGCCCCAGCATTTT	CAWSVGTGGSNQPQHF
.	TRBJ2-6	TRBV5-6	.	TGTGCCAGCAGCTTTAGCAGGGGCACTGGGGCCAACGTCCTGACTTTC	CASSFSRGTGANVLTF
.	TRBJ1-5	TRBV2	.	TGTGCCAGCAGTGAGGTGAAGCCCGAAACTTATAGCAATCAGCCCCAGCATTTT	CASSEVKPETYSNQPQHF
.	TRBJ1-1	TRBV27	.	TGTGCCAGCAGTCCCCAGGGGACCCCAAGTGAAGCTTTCTTT	CASSPQGTPSEAFF
.	TRBJ2-7	TRBV10-1	TRBD1	TGCGCCAGCAGTGAGACAGGGGGTCGCGAGCAGTACTTC	CASSETGGREQYF
.	TRBJ1-1	TRBV7-6	.	TGTGCCAGCAGCTTAACGTGGGCAGCGAACACTGAAGCTTTCTTT	CASSLTWAANTEAFF
few	TRBJ1-1	TRBV7-3	.	TGTGCCAGCAGCTTATATTCGGTATCTGAAGCTTTCTTT	CASSLYSVSEAFF
few	TRBJ2-7	TRBV11-2	.	TGTGCCAGCAGCTTAGATGGGGGGGGCGTCCCCTACGAGCAGTACTTC	CASSLDGGGVPYEQYF
.	TRBJ2-7	TRBV12-3/TRBV12-4	.	TGTGCCAGCAGCCGTAACTACGAGCAGTACTTC	CASSRNYEQYF
once	TRBJ1-1	TRBV18	TRBD1	TGTGCCAGCTCACCGAGTACAGGGGGCTTGGGGACTGAAGCTTTCTTT	CASSPSTGGLGTEAFF
.	TRBJ1-2	TRBV7-9	.	TGTGCCAGCAGCTTAGATGTCGGGGTTAACTATGGCTACACCTTC	CASSLDVGVNYGYTF